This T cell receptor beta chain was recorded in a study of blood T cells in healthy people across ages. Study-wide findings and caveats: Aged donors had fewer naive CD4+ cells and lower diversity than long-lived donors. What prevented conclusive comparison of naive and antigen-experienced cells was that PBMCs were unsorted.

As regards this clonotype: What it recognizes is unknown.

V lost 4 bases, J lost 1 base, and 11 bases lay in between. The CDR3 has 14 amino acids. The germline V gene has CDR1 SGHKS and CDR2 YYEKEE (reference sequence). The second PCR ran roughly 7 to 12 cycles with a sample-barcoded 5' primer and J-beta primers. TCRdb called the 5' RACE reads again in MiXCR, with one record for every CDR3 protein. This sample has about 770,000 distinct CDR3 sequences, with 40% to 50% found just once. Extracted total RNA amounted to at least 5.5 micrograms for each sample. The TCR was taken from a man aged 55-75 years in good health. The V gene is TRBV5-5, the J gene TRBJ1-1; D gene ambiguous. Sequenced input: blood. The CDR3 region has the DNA TGTGCCAGCAGCCGATGGTTTGGGAACACTGAAGCTTTCTTT. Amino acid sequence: CASSRWFGNTEAFF. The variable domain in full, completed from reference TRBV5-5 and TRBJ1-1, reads DAGVTQSPTHLIKTRGQQVTLRCSPISGHKSVSWYQQVLGQGPQFIFQYYEKEERGRGNFPDRFSARQFPNYSSELNVNALLLGDSALYLCASSRWFGNTEAFFGQGTRLTVV.